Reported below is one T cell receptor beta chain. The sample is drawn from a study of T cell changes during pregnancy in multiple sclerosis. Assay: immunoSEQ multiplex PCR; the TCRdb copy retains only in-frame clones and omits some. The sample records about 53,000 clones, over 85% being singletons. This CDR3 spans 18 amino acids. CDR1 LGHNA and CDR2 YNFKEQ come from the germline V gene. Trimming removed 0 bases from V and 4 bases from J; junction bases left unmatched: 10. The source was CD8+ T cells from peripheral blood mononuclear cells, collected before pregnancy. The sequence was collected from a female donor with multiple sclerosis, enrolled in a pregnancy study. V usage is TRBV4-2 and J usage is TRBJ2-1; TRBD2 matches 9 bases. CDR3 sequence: CASSQEVAGVPRYNEQFF. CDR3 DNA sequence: TGTGCCAGCAGCCAAGAGGTAGCGGGGGTCCCTCGATACAATGAGCAGTTCTTC.